These 15 T cell receptor beta chains were all obtained from the same sample, sequenced in a study of a mutant IDH1 vaccine in newly diagnosed glioma. Time point here: week 23, last vaccination. Every vaccine dose comprised 300 ug of mutant IDH1 20-mer peptide plus topical imiquimod. Antigen specificity for these receptors is unknown. Method: immunoSEQ multiplex PCR; TCRdb's copy keeps in-frame clones and lacks some. The sample records roughly 70,000 clones, about 87% being singletons. Sequencing was performed on PBMCs, taken from a glioma patient whose treatment included an IDH1 peptide vaccine. The source is a man younger than 30 with glioma.

The genes are TRBV6-1 and TRBJ1-1; D is ambiguous. V lost 4 bases and J lost 4, with 10 bases in between. This CDR3 region has 13 residues. Germline assignment: CDR1 MNHNS and CDR2 SASEGT. The CDR3 reads CASSGVRRTEAFF. The DNA for the CDR3 is TGTGCCAGCAGTGGGGTACGGCGCACTGAAGCTTTCTTT.

V gene TRBV9 combines with J gene TRBJ2-1; D is possibly TRBD1 or TRBD2 (6 bases each). The length of the CDR3 is 15 residues. V dropped 0 bases and J dropped 0 bases, with 7 bases sitting between them. CDR1 and CDR2 (germline): SGDLS, YYNGEE. As DNA, the CDR3 is TGTGCCAGCAGCGTAGAGGGGGGCTCCTACAATGAGCAGTTCTTC. Translating gives CASSVEGGSYNEQFF.

This clone has just one count. A read error may produce the germline difference seen at one junction end. The rearrangement links TRBV27 to TRBJ1-5; perhaps TRBD1 as D (5 bases). The CDR3 spans 14 residues. Per germline, CDR1 MNHEY and CDR2 SMNVEV (reference sequence). The CDR3 reads CASSVSRDNQPQHF. The CDR3, as DNA: TGTGCCAGCAGTGTATCCAGGGACAATCAGCCCCAGCATTTT.

The DNA for the CDR3 is TGTGCCAGCTCATCGGGCACAGGGGGCAGTCAGCCCCAGCATTTT. Protein product: CASSSGTGGSQPQHF. This sequence joins TRBV18 and TRBJ1-5; 9 positions match TRBD1. CDR3 length: 15 residues. Germline V gives CDR1 KGHSH, CDR2 LQKENI. J gave up 6 bases and V 5 bases, and 8 bases lay outside the gene matches.

The chain has TRBV5-5 and TRBJ2-1, with 7 positions matching TRBD1. The germline V gene has CDR1 SGHKS and CDR2 YYEKEE (reference sequence). Trimming removed 4 bases from V and 3 bases from J; junction bases left unmatched: 7. The CDR3 is 15 amino acids. The CDR3 reads CASSIGGQYYNEQFF. In nucleotides, the CDR3 is TGTGCCAGCAGCATAGGGGGCCAGTACTACAATGAGCAGTTCTTC. Full variable domain (outside the CDR3, taken from reference TRBV5-5 and TRBJ2-1): DAGVTQSPTHLIKTRGQQVTLRCSPISGHKSVSWYQQVLGQGPQFIFQYYEKEERGRGNFPDRFSARQFPNYSSELNVNALLLGDSALYLCASSIGGQYYNEQFFGPGTRLTVL.

This clone was seen more than once but under ten times. Here the CDR3 reads CASSLDRGPYGYTF. The DNA for the CDR3 is TGTGCCAGCAGCTTAGACAGGGGGCCCTATGGCTACACCTTC. The chain links TRBV13 to TRBJ1-2; TRBD1 aligns across 9 bases. The V gene's germline CDR1 is PRHDT and CDR2 FYEKMQ (reference sequence). The CDR3 consists of 14 residues. V trimming: 1 base; J trimming: 4 bases; junction bases outside the gene matches: 1. The whole variable domain, remainder taken from reference TRBV13 and TRBJ1-2, is AAGVIQSPRHLIKEKRETATLKCYPIPRHDTVYWYQQGPGQDPQFLISFYEKMQSDKGSIPDRFSAQQFSDYHSELNMSSLELGDSALYFCASSLDRGPYGYTFGSGTRLTVV.

This clone was recorded only once. This chain links TRBV6-1 with TRBJ1-1; a weak D match, TRBD1 (6 bases). The CDR3 length is 13 residues. Germline V lookup: CDR1 MNHNS, CDR2 SASEGT. Between the trimmed V and J ends, which lost 8 bases and 7 bases, there was a span of 17 bases. The DNA of the CDR3 is TGTGCCAGCCCCTGGGGGGGGCTTAGTGAAGCTTTCTTT. Protein: CASPWGGLSEAFF.

The CDR3 region has the DNA TGTGCCAGCAGTCGCGGCGGGACAGGCAGCTTTGAGCAGTTCTTC. Translating it yields CASSRGGTGSFEQFF. The gene calls are TRBV7-6 and TRBJ2-1; 8 nucleotides align to TRBD1. The length of the CDR3 is 15 residues. V dropped 6 bases and J dropped 9; count of bases not matched to a gene: 13. Germline V gives CDR1 SGHVS, CDR2 FNYEAQ.

The chain recombines TRBV9 with TRBJ1-5; 8 bases fit TRBD1. After removal of 5 bases from V and 7 bases from J, the junction contained 11 bases not matched to a gene. This CDR3 is built from 15 residues. Looked up from germline, CDR1 is SGDLS and CDR2 is YYNGEE. The CDR3 reads CASRRPQGARQPQHF. The CDR3 bases are TGTGCCAGCAGAAGACCCCAGGGGGCCCGACAGCCCCAGCATTTT.

The chain combines TRBV5-4 with TRBJ2-3; D is undetermined. Trimming pared 0 bases from V and 4 bases from J, leaving 9 bases between. Germline CDR1 SGHNT, CDR2 YYREEE (reference sequence). CDR3 length equals 14 residues. The CDR3 loop is CASSLGRSPDTQYF. The CDR3 nucleotides read TGTGCCAGCAGCTTGGGCAGGTCACCAGATACGCAGTATTTT.

The CDR3 here is CASSYSRDRVSGYTF. The DNA for the CDR3 is TGTGCCAGCAGTTACTCGAGGGACAGGGTGTCCGGCTACACCTTC. The chain links TRBV6-5 to TRBJ1-2, with 9 bases aligning to TRBD1. Germline loops: CDR1 MNHEY, CDR2 SVGAGI. This CDR3 is built from 15 residues. The J segment lost 8 bases and the V segment lost 0 bases, leaving 7 bases of the junction unmatched.

The chain uses TRBV11-2 and TRBJ2-3, with 7 bases identical to TRBD1. Germline loops: CDR1 SGHAT, CDR2 FQNNGV. J gave up 7 bases and V 5 bases, and 9 bases lay outside the gene matches. The CDR3 runs 14 residues. In DNA, the CDR3 is TGTGCCAGCAGCGGACTGAACAGGGGAAATACGCAGTATTTT. It codes for CASSGLNRGNTQYF. The full variable domain, completed using reference TRBV11-2 and TRBJ2-3, is EAGVAQSPRYKIIEKRQSVAFWCNPISGHATLYWYQQILGQGPKLLIQFQNNGVVDDSQLPKDRFSAERLKGVDSTLKIQPAKLEDSAVYLCASSGLNRGNTQYFGPGTRLTVL.

The chain combines TRBV5-1 with TRBJ2-5; D is perhaps TRBD2 (5 bases). The length of the CDR3 is 12 residues. Germline values: CDR1 SGHRS, CDR2 YFSETQ. Trimming removed 2 bases from V and 4 bases from J, with 6 bases in between. CDR3 sequence (DNA): TGCGCCAGCAGCTTCGAGGGAGAGACCCAGTACTTC. This translates into CASSFEGETQYF. The full variable domain, its missing parts supplied by reference TRBV5-1 and TRBJ2-5, is KAGVTQTPRYLIKTRGQQVTLSCSPISGHRSVSWYQQTPGQGLQFLFEYFSETQRNKGNFPGRFSGRQFSNSRSEMNVSTLELGDSALYLCASSFEGETQYFGPGTRLLVL.

V is TRBV5-8 and J is TRBJ1-2, with D hard to call. Germline V gene data show CDR1 as SGHTS and CDR2 as YDEGEE. The V end lost 4 bases, the J end lost 8 bases, and 18 bases lay between the germline ends. This CDR3 has 14 residues. For the CDR3, the DNA is TGTGCCAGCAGCCCTATGGCGACCCTGAGGGGCTACACCTTC. It specifies CASSPMATLRGYTF.

The rearrangement uses TRBV6-1 and TRBJ2-1, with D possibly being TRBD2 (6 bases). V dropped 2 bases and J dropped 0 bases, with 11 bases sitting between them. Germline-derived CDR1 and CDR2 are MNHNS and SASEGT. The CDR3 has 16 residues. CDR3 nucleotides: TGTGCCAGCAGTGAACGTCCGGGAGACTCCTACAATGAGCAGTTCTTC. This encodes CASSERPGDSYNEQFF.